The clone carrying this T cell receptor beta chain was counted a few times. TCRdb reanalysed the 5' RACE reads using MiXCR and keeps one entry per CDR3 protein. Here the sample spans around 77,000 distinct CDR3 sequences, roughly 12% being singletons. This record comes from a study of early T cells in non-severe SARS-CoV-2 infection. This specimen was whole blood, taken at baseline. The TCR was taken from an adult who was a healthcare worker with PCR-confirmed SARS-CoV-2 infection or an uninfected control (not recorded which). The donor label of this sample is uncertain.

CDR3 amino acids: CASSEVGGRVNTIYF. The CDR3 bases are TGCGCCAGCAGTGAAGTTGGAGGCCGAGTAAACACCATATATTTT. The chain has TRBV10-2 and TRBJ1-3; no firm D call. V lost 3 bases, J lost 6 bases, and 15 bases lay in between. The germline CDR1 and CDR2 sequences are WSHSY and SAAADI. CDR3 length: 15 residues.